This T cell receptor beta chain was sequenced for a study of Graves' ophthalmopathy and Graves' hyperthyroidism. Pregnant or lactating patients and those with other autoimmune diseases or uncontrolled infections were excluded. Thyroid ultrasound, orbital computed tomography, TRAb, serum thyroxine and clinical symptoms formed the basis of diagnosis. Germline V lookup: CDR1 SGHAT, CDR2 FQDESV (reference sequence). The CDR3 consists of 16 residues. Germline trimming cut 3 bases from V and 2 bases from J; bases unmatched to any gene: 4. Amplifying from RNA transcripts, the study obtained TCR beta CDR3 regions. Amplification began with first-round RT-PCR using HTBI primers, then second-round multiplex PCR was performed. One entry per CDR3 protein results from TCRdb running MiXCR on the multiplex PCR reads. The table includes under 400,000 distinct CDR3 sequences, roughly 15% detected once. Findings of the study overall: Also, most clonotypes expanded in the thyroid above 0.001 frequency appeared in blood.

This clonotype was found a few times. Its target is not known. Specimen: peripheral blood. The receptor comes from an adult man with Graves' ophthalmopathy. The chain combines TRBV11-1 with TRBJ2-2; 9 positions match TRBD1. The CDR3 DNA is TGTGCCAGCAGCTTTGGGGGACAGGGTAACACCGGGGAGCTGTTTTTT. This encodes CASSFGGQGNTGELFF.